Listed below are T cell receptor beta chains from one sample, sequenced in a study of cytomegalovirus exposure and HLA in healthy donors. TCRdb keeps only in-frame clones here, not all; method: immunoSEQ multiplex PCR. The top ten clones hold just under 3% of a sample with some 150,000 clones, under 80% of them seen once. Sequencing was carried out using PBMCs. These receptors were obtained from a man between 40 and 49 years old in good health and CMV-seronegative. CDR3s include the opening cysteine and the closing phenylalanine or tryptophan. The D gene is left open where the match is weak. The listing skips clone size in some rows; elsewhere it reads once, few, many or a size class.

d_gene: -; j_gene: TRBJ2-2; abundance: -; v_gene: TRBV5-5; CDR3nt: TGTGCCAGCAGACCACAGGCGAACACCGGGGAGCTGTTTTTT; CDR3aa: CASRPQANTGELFF
d_gene: -; j_gene: TRBJ2-5; abundance: -; v_gene: TRBV30; CDR3nt: TGTGCCTCTCGACTATACCAAGAGACCCAGTACTTC; CDR3aa: CASRLYQETQYF
d_gene: -; j_gene: TRBJ2-1; abundance: -; v_gene: TRBV7-3; CDR3nt: TGTGCCAGCAGCTTAGAACCCCGGGACTTTTACAATGAGCAGTTCTTC; CDR3aa: CASSLEPRDFYNEQFF
d_gene: -; j_gene: TRBJ2-5; abundance: -; v_gene: TRBV11-3; CDR3nt: TGTGCCAGCAGCTCTAGCCCTGGGGAGACCCAGTACTTC; CDR3aa: CASSSSPGETQYF
d_gene: -; j_gene: TRBJ2-5; abundance: -; v_gene: TRBV19; CDR3nt: TGTGCCAGTAGTATTTCCACAGGGAGGGAAGAGACCCAGTACTTC; CDR3aa: CASSISTGREETQYF
d_gene: TRBD2; j_gene: TRBJ2-2; abundance: -; v_gene: TRBV11-1; CDR3nt: TGTGCCAGCAGCACAGATTTAACAGCGGGGGGACACACCGGGGAGCTGTTTTTT; CDR3aa: CASSTDLTAGGHTGELFF
d_gene: TRBD1; j_gene: TRBJ1-6; abundance: -; v_gene: TRBV28; CDR3nt: TGTGCCAGCAGTTTCAGGGGGCGTTCACCCCTCCACTTT; CDR3aa: CASSFRGRSPLHF
d_gene: -; j_gene: TRBJ1-6; abundance: -; v_gene: TRBV12-5; CDR3nt: TGTGCTAGTGGCCTGGGCCACGGGGGGTCACCCCTCCACTTT; CDR3aa: CASGLGHGGSPLHF
d_gene: TRBD1; j_gene: TRBJ1-5; abundance: -; v_gene: TRBV7-6; CDR3nt: TGTGCCAGCAGCCCCTTCGCGGGACAGCCCAATCAGCCCCAGCATTTT; CDR3aa: CASSPFAGQPNQPQHF
d_gene: TRBD2; j_gene: TRBJ2-5; abundance: -; v_gene: TRBV6-6; CDR3nt: TGTGCCAGCAGGAAAGCGGGGATACAAGAGACCCAGTACTTC; CDR3aa: CASRKAGIQETQYF
d_gene: -; j_gene: TRBJ1-2; abundance: few; v_gene: TRBV7-2; CDR3nt: TGTGCCAGCCGGAGGGCGGGCAGGGACGGCTACACCTTC; CDR3aa: CASRRAGRDGYTF
d_gene: -; j_gene: TRBJ2-3; abundance: -; v_gene: TRBV5-8; CDR3nt: TGTGCCAGCAGCCAAAACCCGAAGGGGGTGGATACGCAGTATTTT; CDR3aa: CASSQNPKGVDTQYF
d_gene: TRBD1; j_gene: TRBJ2-7; abundance: few; v_gene: TRBV6-1; CDR3nt: TGTGCCAGCAACCACCGGGACAGGGAGCCGAACTTC; CDR3aa: CASNHRDREPNF
d_gene: TRBD1; j_gene: TRBJ1-6; abundance: once; v_gene: TRBV7-2; CDR3nt: TGTGCCAGCAGCCCGGGGACAGGGAGATATAATTCACCCCTCCACTTT; CDR3aa: CASSPGTGRYNSPLHF
d_gene: -; j_gene: TRBJ2-3; abundance: once; v_gene: TRBV19; CDR3nt: TGTGCCAGTAGTCCTACAGGGACGGCAACGCAGTATTTT; CDR3aa: CASSPTGTATQYF
d_gene: TRBD1; j_gene: TRBJ1-5; abundance: few; v_gene: TRBV5-8; CDR3nt: TGTGCCAGCAGCTCTGACAGGGCGGTCGTCAATCAGCCCCAGCATTTT; CDR3aa: CASSSDRAVVNQPQHF
d_gene: -; j_gene: TRBJ1-1; abundance: -; v_gene: TRBV29-1; CDR3nt: TGCAGCGGACACGGGGGGACTGAAGCTTTCTTT; CDR3aa: CSGHGGTEAFF
d_gene: TRBD1; j_gene: TRBJ1-5; abundance: -; v_gene: TRBV19; CDR3nt: TGTGCCAGTAGTATAGACAGGGGGACCGTCTATAGCAATCAGCCCCAGCATTTT; CDR3aa: CASSIDRGTVYSNQPQHF
d_gene: -; j_gene: TRBJ1-2; abundance: -; v_gene: TRBV28; CDR3nt: TGTGCCAGCAGACTTCTTTATGGCTACACCTTC; CDR3aa: CASRLLYGYTF
d_gene: -; j_gene: TRBJ2-7; abundance: -; v_gene: TRBV14; CDR3nt: TGTGCCAGCAGCCAAGTGATCGGGGGCGAGCAGTACTTC; CDR3aa: CASSQVIGGEQYF